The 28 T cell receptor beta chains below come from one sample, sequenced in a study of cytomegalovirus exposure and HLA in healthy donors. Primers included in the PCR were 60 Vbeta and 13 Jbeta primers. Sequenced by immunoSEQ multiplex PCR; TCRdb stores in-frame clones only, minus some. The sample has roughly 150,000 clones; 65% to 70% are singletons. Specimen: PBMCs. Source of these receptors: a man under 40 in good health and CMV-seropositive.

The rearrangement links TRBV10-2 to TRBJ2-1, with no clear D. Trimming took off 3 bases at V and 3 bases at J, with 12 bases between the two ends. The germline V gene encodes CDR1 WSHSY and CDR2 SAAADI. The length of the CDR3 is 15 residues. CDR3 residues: CASSDIGVGYNEQFF. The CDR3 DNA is TGCGCCAGCAGTGACATTGGAGTAGGCTACAATGAGCAGTTCTTC.

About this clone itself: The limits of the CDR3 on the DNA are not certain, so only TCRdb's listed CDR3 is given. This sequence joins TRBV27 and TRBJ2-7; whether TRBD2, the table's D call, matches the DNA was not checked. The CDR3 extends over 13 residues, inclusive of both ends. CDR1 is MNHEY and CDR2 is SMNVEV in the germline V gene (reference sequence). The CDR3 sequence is CASSTSGSYEQYF.

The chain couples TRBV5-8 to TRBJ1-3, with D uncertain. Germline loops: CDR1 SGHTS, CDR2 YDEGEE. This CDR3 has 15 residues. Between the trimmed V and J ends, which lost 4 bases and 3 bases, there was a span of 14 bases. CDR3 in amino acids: CASSPSLNYGNTIYF. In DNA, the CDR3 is TGTGCCAGCAGCCCGAGCCTCAATTATGGAAACACCATATATTTT.

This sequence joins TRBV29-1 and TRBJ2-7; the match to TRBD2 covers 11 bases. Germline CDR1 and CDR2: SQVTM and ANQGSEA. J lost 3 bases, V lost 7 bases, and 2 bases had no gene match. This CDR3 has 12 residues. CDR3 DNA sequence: TGCAGCGGTCTAGCGGGAGGCTACGAGCAGTACTTC. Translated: CSGLAGGYEQYF.

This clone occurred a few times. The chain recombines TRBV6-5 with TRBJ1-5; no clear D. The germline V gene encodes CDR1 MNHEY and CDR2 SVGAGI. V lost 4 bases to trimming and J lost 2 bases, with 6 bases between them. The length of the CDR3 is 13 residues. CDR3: CASSSRGNQPQHF. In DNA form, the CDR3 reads TGTGCCAGCAGTTCGAGGGGCAATCAGCCCCAGCATTTT.

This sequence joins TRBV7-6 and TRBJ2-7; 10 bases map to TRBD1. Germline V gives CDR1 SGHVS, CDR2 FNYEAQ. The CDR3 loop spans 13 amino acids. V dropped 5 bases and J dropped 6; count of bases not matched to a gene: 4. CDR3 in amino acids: CASSRTGGAEQYF. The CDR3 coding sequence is TGTGCCAGCAGCCGGACAGGGGGGGCCGAGCAGTACTTC.

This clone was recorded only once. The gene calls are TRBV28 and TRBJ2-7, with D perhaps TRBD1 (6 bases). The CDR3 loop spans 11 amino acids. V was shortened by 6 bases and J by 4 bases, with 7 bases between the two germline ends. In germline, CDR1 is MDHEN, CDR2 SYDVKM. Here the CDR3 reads CASSTGYEQYF. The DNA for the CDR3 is TGTGCCAGCAGCACAGGGTACGAGCAGTACTTC.

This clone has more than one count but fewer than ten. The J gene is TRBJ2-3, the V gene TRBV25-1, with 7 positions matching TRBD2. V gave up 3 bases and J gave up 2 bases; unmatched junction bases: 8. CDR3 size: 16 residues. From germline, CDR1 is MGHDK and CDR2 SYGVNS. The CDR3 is CASSEPSGTPTDTQYF. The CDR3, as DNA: TGTGCCAGCAGTGAGCCTAGCGGAACGCCCACAGATACGCAGTATTTT.

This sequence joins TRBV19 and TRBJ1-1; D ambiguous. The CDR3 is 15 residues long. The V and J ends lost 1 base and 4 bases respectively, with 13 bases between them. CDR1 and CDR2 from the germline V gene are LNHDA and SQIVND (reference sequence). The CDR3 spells CASSIGVRLSTEAFF. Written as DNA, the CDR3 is TGTGCCAGTAGTATAGGAGTAAGACTCAGCACTGAAGCTTTCTTT.

The CDR3, as DNA: TGTGCCAGCAGTTACGCGGGGAAGGTGGATGGCTACACCTTC. Translation: CASSYAGKVDGYTF. The J gene is TRBJ1-2, the V gene TRBV6-5; D ambiguous. V lost 2 bases and J lost 6, with 13 bases in between. This CDR3 region has 14 residues. Germline values: CDR1 MNHEY, CDR2 SVGAGI.

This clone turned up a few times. The CDR3 DNA sequence: TGTGCCAGCAGTCTTACAGGGGTGGGTGGCTACACCTTC. It yields the protein CASSLTGVGGYTF. The chain combines TRBV28 with TRBJ1-2, with TRBD1 matching over 7 bases. CDR1 and CDR2 (germline): MDHEN, SYDVKM. This CDR3 spans 13 amino acids. V shed 5 bases, J shed 7 bases, and the junction held 7 bases outside the gene matches.

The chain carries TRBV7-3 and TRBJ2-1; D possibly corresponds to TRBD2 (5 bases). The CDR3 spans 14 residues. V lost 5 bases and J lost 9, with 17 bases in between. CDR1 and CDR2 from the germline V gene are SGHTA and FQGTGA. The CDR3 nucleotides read TGTGCCAGCAGCCTTAATGGGCTTGGAGGTGAGCAGTTCTTC. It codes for CASSLNGLGGEQFF.

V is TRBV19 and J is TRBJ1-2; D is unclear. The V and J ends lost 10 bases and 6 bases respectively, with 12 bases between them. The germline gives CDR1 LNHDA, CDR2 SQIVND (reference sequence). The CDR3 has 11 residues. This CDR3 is CAIKYGDGYTF. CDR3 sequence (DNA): TGTGCCATTAAGTACGGGGATGGCTACACCTTC. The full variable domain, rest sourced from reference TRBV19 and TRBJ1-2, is DGGITQSPKYLFRKEGQNVTLSCEQNLNHDAMYWYRQDPGQGLRLIYYSQIVNDFQKGDIAEGYSVSREKKESFPLTVTSAQKNPTAFYLCAIKYGDGYTFGSGTRLTVV.

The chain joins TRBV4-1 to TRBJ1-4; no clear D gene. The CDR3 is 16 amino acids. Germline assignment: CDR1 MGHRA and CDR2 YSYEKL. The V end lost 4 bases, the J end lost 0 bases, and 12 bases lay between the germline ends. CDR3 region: CASSLLSSATNEKLFF. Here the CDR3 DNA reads TGCGCCAGCAGCCTTCTATCGAGTGCAACTAATGAAAAACTGTTTTTT.

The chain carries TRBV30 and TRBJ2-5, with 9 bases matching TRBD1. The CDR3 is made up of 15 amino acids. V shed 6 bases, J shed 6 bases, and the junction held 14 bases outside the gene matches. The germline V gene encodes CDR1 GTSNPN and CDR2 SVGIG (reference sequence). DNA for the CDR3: TGTGCCTGTCAATACCGGGACAGGGATCCGCAGACCCAGTACTTC. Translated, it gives CACQYRDRDPQTQYF.

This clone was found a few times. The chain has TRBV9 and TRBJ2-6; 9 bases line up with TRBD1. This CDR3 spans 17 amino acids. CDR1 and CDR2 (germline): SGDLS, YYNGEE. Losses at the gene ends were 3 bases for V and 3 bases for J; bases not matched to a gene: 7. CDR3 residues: CASSAAGTGSGANVLTF. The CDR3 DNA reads TGTGCCAGCAGCGCGGCCGGGACAGGGAGTGGGGCCAACGTCCTGACTTTC.

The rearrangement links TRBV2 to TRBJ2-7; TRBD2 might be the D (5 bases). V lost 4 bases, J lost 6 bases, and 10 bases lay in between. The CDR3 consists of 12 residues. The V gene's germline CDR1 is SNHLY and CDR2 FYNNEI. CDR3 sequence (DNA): TGTGCCAGCAGTGGGACTTTCGGCGAGCAGTACTTC. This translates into CASSGTFGEQYF.

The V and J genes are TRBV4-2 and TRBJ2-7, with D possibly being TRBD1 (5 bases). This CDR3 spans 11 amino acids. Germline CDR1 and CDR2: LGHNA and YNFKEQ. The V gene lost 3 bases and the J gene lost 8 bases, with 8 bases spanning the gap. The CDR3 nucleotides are TGTGCCAGCAGCCAGGACACGAAGCAGTACTTC. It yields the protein CASSQDTKQYF.

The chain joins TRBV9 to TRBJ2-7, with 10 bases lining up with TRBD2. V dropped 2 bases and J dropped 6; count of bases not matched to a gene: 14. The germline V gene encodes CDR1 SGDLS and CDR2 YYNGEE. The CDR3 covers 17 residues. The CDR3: CASSVQPEAGGPSEQYF. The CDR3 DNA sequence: TGTGCCAGCAGCGTCCAGCCCGAAGCGGGAGGGCCATCCGAGCAGTACTTC.

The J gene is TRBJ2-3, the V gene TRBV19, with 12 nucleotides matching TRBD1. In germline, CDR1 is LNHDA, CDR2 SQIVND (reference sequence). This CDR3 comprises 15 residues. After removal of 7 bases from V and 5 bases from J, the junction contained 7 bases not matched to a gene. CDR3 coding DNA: TGTGCCAGTATCGGAGGGACAGGGGGCGGAGATACGCAGTATTTT. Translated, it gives CASIGGTGGGDTQYF.

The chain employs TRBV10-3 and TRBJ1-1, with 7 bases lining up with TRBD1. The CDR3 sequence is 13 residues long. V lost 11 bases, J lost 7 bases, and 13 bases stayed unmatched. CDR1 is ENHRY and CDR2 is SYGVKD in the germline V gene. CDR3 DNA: TGTGCCGTATCGTCCCGGGACAGTCTTGAAGCTTTCTTT. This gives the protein CAVSSRDSLEAFF.

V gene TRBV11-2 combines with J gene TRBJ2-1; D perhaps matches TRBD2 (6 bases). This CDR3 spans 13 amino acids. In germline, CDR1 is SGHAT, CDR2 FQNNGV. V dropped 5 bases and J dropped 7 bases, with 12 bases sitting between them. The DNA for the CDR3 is TGTGCCAGCAGCGCGGGGACGGGGAATGAGCAGTTCTTC. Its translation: CASSAGTGNEQFF.

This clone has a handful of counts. CDR3 bases: TGTGCCAGCAGCTTACGTGGGACAGGGGTTATGAACACTGAAGCTTTCTTT. This translates into CASSLRGTGVMNTEAFF. The chain uses TRBV11-3 and TRBJ1-1, with 10 bases lining up with TRBD1. Germline loops: CDR1 SGHNT, CDR2 YENEEA. V shed 2 bases and J 0 bases; nucleotides not matched to a gene: 6. The CDR3 contains 17 residues.

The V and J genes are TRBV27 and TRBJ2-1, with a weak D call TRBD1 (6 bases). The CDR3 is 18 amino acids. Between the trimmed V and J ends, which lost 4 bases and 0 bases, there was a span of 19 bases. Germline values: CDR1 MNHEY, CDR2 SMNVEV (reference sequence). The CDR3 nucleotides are TGTGCCAGCAGTTGGGGGACACCGGCCTTGAGCTCCTACAATGAGCAGTTCTTC. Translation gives CASSWGTPALSSYNEQFF.

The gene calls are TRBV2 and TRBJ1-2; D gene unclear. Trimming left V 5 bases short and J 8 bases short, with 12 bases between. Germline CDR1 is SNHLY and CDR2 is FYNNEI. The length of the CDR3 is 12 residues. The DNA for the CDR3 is TGTGCCAGCAGTCCTACCAGGTACGGCTACACCTTC. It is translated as CASSPTRYGYTF.

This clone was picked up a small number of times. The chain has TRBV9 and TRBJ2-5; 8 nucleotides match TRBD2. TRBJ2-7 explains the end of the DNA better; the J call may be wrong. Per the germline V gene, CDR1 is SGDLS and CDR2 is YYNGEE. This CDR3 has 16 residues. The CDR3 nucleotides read TGTGCCAGCAGCGTAGATGGACTAGCCCCATGGAGCGAGCAGTACTTC. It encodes CASSVDGLAPWSEQYF.

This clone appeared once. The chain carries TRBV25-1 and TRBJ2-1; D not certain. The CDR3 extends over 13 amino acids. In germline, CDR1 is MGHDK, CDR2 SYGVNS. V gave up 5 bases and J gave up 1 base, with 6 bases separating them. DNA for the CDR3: TGTGCCAGCAGTTACGGTTCCTACAATGAGCAGTTCTTC. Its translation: CASSYGSYNEQFF.

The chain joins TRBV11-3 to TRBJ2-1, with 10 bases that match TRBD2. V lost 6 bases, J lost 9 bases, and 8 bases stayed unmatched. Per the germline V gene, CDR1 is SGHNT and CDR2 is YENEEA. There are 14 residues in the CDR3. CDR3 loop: CASRRTSGRVEQFF. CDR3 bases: TGTGCCAGCAGGCGGACTAGCGGTAGGGTTGAGCAGTTCTTC.